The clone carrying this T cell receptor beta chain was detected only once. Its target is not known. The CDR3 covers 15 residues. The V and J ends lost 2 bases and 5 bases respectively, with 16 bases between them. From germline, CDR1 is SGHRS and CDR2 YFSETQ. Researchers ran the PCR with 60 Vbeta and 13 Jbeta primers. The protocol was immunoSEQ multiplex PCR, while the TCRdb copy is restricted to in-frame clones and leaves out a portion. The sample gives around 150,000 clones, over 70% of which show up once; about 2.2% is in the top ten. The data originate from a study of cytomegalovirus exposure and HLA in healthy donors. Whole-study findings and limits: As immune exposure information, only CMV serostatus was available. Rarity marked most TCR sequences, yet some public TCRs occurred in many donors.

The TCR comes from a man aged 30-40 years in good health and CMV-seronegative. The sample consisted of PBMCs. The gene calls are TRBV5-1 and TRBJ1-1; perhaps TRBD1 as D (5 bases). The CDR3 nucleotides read TGCGCCAGCAGCTTTCGGGCCGGGGAGGGGACTGAAGCTTTCTTT. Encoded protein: CASSFRAGEGTEAFF.